Sequencing of this TCR beta chain was carried out in a study of blood T cell repertoires in COVID-19. Study as a whole: T cells, B-cell-depleted T cells, or PBMCs provided the cDNA or gDNA that served as material.

As handled by the study authors: Amplifying reference gene primers gave estimates of nucleated cell counts. The repertoire was sequenced with immunoSEQ multiplex PCR; TCRdb's copy has only in-frame clones and lacks some. V, J and clone size reflect that table, while D and trimming were determined from the DNA. The sample records 100,000 to 120,000 clones, nearly 80% being singletons. Germline V CDR1 and CDR2: SGHTA, FQGNSA. CDR3 length: 14 amino acids. V lost 5 bases and J lost 2, with 11 bases in between. Sequenced material: peripheral blood. The chain carries TRBV7-2 and TRBJ2-3; no definite D call. This clonotype was sampled from a woman older than 75 with active or convalescent COVID-19. The CDR3 protein is CASSLVLNTDTQYF. DNA of the CDR3: TGTGCCAGCAGCCTAGTACTAAACACAGATACGCAGTATTTT.